A single sample is the source of the 20 T cell receptor beta chains below, sequenced in a study of T cells in women clearing cervical HPV infection. Produced via immunoSEQ multiplex PCR; TCRdb's table is partial and in-frame only. The sample features about 20,000 clones, with more than 9% in its top ten. Material: blood buffy coat. These receptors were collected from a woman aged 18-70 years with a cervical HPV16 infection that either progressed to CIN3+ or cleared (not recorded which).

In the case of this clone: The read ends 3 residues shy of where the CDR3 ends; the end is completed using the germline J gene. This chain joins TRBV7-6 and TRBJ1-6; tentative D call: TRBD1 (5 bases). Trimming took 5 bases from V and 10 from J, leaving 21 bases between them. Germline CDR1 SGHVS, CDR2 FNYEAQ. The CDR3 consists of 16 residues. CDR3 sequence reads: CASSPPPLGGNSPLHF. The sequenced CDR3 bases are TGTGCCAGCAGCCCACCACCCTTGGGGGGAAACTCACCC.

This clone shows up as medium-sized by frequency. The read halts 3 residues ahead of the CDR3 end, with the missing end drawn from the germline J gene. This chain joins TRBV10-3 and TRBJ1-6; 9 bases fit TRBD1. V shed 6 bases and J 7 bases; nucleotides not matched to a gene: 4. CDR1 and CDR2 (germline): ENHRY, SYGVKD. There are 14 residues in the CDR3. The chain's CDR3 is CAIRTGTGNSPLHF. CDR3 DNA (partial): TGTGCCATCAGAACCGGGACAGGGAATTCACCC.

A remark on this clone: The sequenced fragment ends 3 residues before the CDR3 boundary, so the rest is inferred from the germline J gene. The chain links TRBV7-2 to TRBJ2-3, with a tentative D call TRBD1 (6 bases). The CDR3 sequence is 13 residues long. Germline CDR1 and CDR2: SGHTA and FQGNSA. The covered CDR3 bases are TGTGCCAGCAGTCTAACGAAGGGGGAGACG. It translates to CASSLTKGET. The whole CDR3 sequence reads CASSLTKGETQYF. The variable domain in full, with the rest retrieved from reference TRBV7-2 and TRBJ2-3, is GAGVSQSPSNKVTEKGKDVELRCDPISGHTALYWYRQSLGQGLEFLIYFQGNSAPDKSGLPSDRFSAERTGGSVSTLTIQRTQQEDSAVYLCASSLTKGETQYFGPGTRLTVL.

Note on this clone: With the read ending 3 residues before the CDR3 end, the germline J gene is used to fill in that end. The chain has TRBV3-1 (or the pseudogene TRBV3-2) and TRBJ2-7; no definite D call. The CDR3 sequence is 11 residues long. The germline gives CDR1 LGHDT, CDR2 YNNKEL (reference sequence). V was cut by 3 bases and J by 5 bases, with 5 bases left in between. The DNA read from the CDR3 is TGTGCCAGCAGCCATAGCCACGAG. Residues: CASSHSHE. Given in full, the CDR3 is CASSHSHEQYF.

On this clone itself: With the read ending 3 residues before the CDR3 end, the germline J gene is used to fill in that end. The V gene is TRBV19, the J gene TRBJ2-7; 9 nucleotides align to TRBD1. V shed 5 bases, J shed 0 bases, and the junction held 5 bases outside the gene matches. The CDR3 has 15 residues. Germline V gene lookup returns CDR1 LNHDA and CDR2 SQIVND (reference sequence). The CDR3 bases that were read are TGTGCCAGTAGTCCCGGGACAGGGAGCTCCTACGAG. Residues: CASSPGTGSSYE. The full CDR3 reads CASSPGTGSSYEQYF.

As concerns this clone: The sequenced fragment ends 3 residues before the CDR3 boundary, so the rest is inferred from the germline J gene. The chain is built from TRBV6-2 or TRBV6-3 and TRBJ2-5; the D gene is possibly TRBD1 (6 bases). Germline V gives CDR1 MNHEY, CDR2 SVGEGT. The CDR3 runs 16 residues. V lost 2 bases to trimming and J lost 5 bases, with 18 bases between them. CDR3 region: CASSYQGHTKVETQYF. The sequenced CDR3 bases are TGTGCCAGCAGTTACCAGGGACACACGAAGGTGGAGACC.

This CDR3 is CAWSDGRWATGRRHSPLFF. The sequenced CDR3 bases are TGTGCCTGGAGTGACGGTAGATGGGCAACAGGGAGACGGCATTCGCCG. The chain employs TRBV30 and TRBJ2-2; a possible D gene is TRBD1 (6 bases). The read finishes 3 residues shy of the CDR3 end, and the germline J gene is used to complete it. Germline CDR1 GTSNPN, CDR2 SVGIG (reference sequence). There are 19 residues in the CDR3.

About this clone: The DNA ends 3 residues before the CDR3 does, and the rest of the CDR3 is filled in from the germline J gene. V and J are TRBV10-3 and TRBJ2-3, with 13 bases lining up with TRBD2. The germline gives CDR1 ENHRY, CDR2 SYGVKD. The CDR3 loop spans 16 amino acids. The sequenced part of the CDR3 DNA is TGTGCCATCAGTAAACTAGCGGGGGGGCCCGGGGAGACG. Residues: CAISKLAGGPGET. The full CDR3 protein is CAISKLAGGPGETQYF.

On this clone itself: The read terminates 3 residues ahead of where the CDR3 ends, so the germline J gene completes it. V usage is TRBV19 and J usage is TRBJ2-1; 9 bases agree with TRBD2. Trimming removed 4 bases from V and 7 bases from J; junction bases left unmatched: 2. This CDR3 contains 13 residues. CDR1 and CDR2 (germline): LNHDA, SQIVND (reference sequence). The CDR3 loop is CASSTSGENEQFF. Partial CDR3 DNA: TGTGCCAGTAGTACTAGCGGGGAGAATGAG.

Turning to this clone: The read is 3 residues too short to cover the CDR3 end, so that end is filled in from the germline J gene. The chain joins TRBV5-6 to TRBJ1-1; TRBD1 aligns across 9 bases. Losses at the gene ends were 4 bases for V and 2 bases for J; bases not matched to a gene: 6. Per the germline V gene, CDR1 is SGHDT and CDR2 is YYEEEE. The CDR3 is 15 amino acids. The sequenced CDR3 bases are TGTGCCAGCAGCCTGTGGGACAGGGAAAACACTGAA. Protein sequence: CASSLWDRENTE. The full-length CDR3 reads as CASSLWDRENTEAFF.

The CDR3 bases that were read are TGTGCCAGCAGCCAAAAGCAGGGGACGGGATCTGAA. Its translation is CASSQKQGTGSE. The CDR3 as a whole reads CASSQKQGTGSEAFF. V and J are TRBV4-2 and TRBJ1-1, with a tentative D call TRBD1 (6 bases). The read halts 3 residues ahead of the CDR3 end, with the missing end drawn from the germline J gene. V gave up 2 bases and J gave up 6 bases, with 16 bases separating them. The CDR3 has 15 amino acids. Germline assignment: CDR1 LGHNA and CDR2 YNFKEQ.

Notes on this clone: The CDR3 extends 3 residues past the end of the read, so its final part is completed from the germline J gene. J is TRBJ2-1 and V is TRBV20-1; 10 bases fit TRBD2. The V segment lost 4 bases and the J segment 0 bases; nucleotides outside the gene matches: 21. CDR1 DFQATT and CDR2 SNEGSKA come from the germline V gene (reference sequence). This CDR3 has 21 amino acids. The part of the CDR3 DNA that was read is TGCAGTGCTACCCCCCTTTCTTGGCTAGCGGGAGTCATGAGCTCCTACAATGAG. As protein: CSATPLSWLAGVMSSYNE. The full CDR3 sequence reads CSATPLSWLAGVMSSYNEQFF.

To note about this clone: The CDR3 end is not reached by the read, which stops 3 residues before it; the germline J gene fills it in. This chain links TRBV30 with TRBJ1-2; tentatively, D is TRBD1 (5 bases). The V gene lost 1 base and the J gene lost 3 bases, with 15 bases spanning the gap. The CDR3 has 15 residues. CDR1 and CDR2 from the germline V gene are GTSNPN and SVGIG (reference sequence). The CDR3 spells CAWSADWGVDYGYTF. Partial CDR3 DNA: TGTGCCTGGAGTGCGGATTGGGGGGTGGACTATGGC.

In regard to this clone: The read terminates 3 residues before the CDR3 end, so the remaining end is supplied by the germline J gene. The chain carries TRBV6-1 and TRBJ2-2; a weak D match, TRBD1 (5 bases). The germline gives CDR1 MNHNS, CDR2 SASEGT. The length of the CDR3 is 16 residues. The V end lost 2 bases, the J end lost 6 bases, and 16 bases lay between the germline ends. CDR3 DNA, as far as it was read: TGTGCCAGCAGTGAAACAGGACACCAATTGGCCGGGGAG. This codes for CASSETGHQLAGE. The whole CDR3 protein reads CASSETGHQLAGELFF.

Note on this clone: The read halts 3 residues ahead of the CDR3 end, with the missing end drawn from the germline J gene. J is TRBJ1-2 and V is TRBV19; TRBD1 matches 7 bases. J gave up 4 bases and V 4 bases, and 6 bases lay outside the gene matches. The CDR3 is 14 amino acids. Per germline, CDR1 LNHDA and CDR2 SQIVND (reference sequence). The CDR3 DNA, read in part, is TGTGCCAGTAGTAGCCGGGACAGACTCTATGGC. Amino acids: CASSSRDRLYG. The CDR3 reads in full as CASSSRDRLYGYTF.

Concerning this clone itself: The CDR3 end falls 3 residues outside the read, so it is completed with the germline J gene. This chain joins TRBV28 and TRBJ2-5; 7 bases line up with TRBD2. The CDR3 has 15 residues. V gave up 2 bases and J gave up 5 bases; unmatched junction bases: 8. Germline-derived CDR1 and CDR2 are MDHEN and SYDVKM. The CDR3 reads CASSLHGGGRETQYF. The part of the CDR3 DNA that was read is TGTGCCAGCAGTTTACATGGGGGGGGGAGGGAGACC.

With regard to this clone: The read halts 3 residues ahead of the CDR3 end, with the missing end drawn from the germline J gene. The chain uses TRBV4-1 and TRBJ2-5, with TRBD2 matching over 11 bases. Trimming cost V 3 bases and J 2 bases; bases outside gene matches: 5. Germline loops: CDR1 MGHRA, CDR2 YSYEKL. This CDR3 spans 16 amino acids. The sequenced CDR3 bases are TGCGCCAGCAGCCACATACTAGCGGGGGATCAAGAGACC. It codes for CASSHILAGDQET. The entire CDR3 protein reads CASSHILAGDQETQYF.

A note on this clone: The read halts 3 residues ahead of the CDR3 end, with the missing end drawn from the germline J gene. This sequence joins TRBV19 and TRBJ1-1, with 11 bases lining up with TRBD1. There are 16 residues in the CDR3. V lost 2 bases and J lost 7; bases outside the gene matches: 9. Germline CDR1 LNHDA, CDR2 SQIVND (reference sequence). The CDR3 DNA, read in part, is TGTGCCAGTAGTATACTGGACAGGGGGCGGATTTATGAA. Its translation is CASSILDRGRIYE. The complete CDR3 protein is CASSILDRGRIYEAFF. Together with reference TRBV19 and TRBJ1-1, the CDR3 gives the full variable domain: DGGITQSPKYLFRKEGQNVTLSCEQNLNHDAMYWYRQDPGQGLRLIYYSQIVNDFQKGDIAEGYSVSREKKESFPLTVTSAQKNPTAFYLCASSILDRGRIYEAFFGQGTRLTVV.

Comment on this clone: From the germline J gene comes the end of the CDR3, since the read stops 3 residues before it. V usage is TRBV6-2 or TRBV6-3 and J usage is TRBJ2-3; D is undetermined. CDR3 length: 11 amino acids. Germline lookup yields CDR1 MNHEY and CDR2 SVGEGT. The CDR3 is CASRRERTQYF. CDR3 DNA, as far as it was read: TGTGCCAGCAGGCGAGAACGGACG.

Turning to this clone: Coverage ceases 3 residues before the CDR3 finishes, and the germline J gene fills in the end. This sequence joins TRBV7-9 and TRBJ1-1; D gene unclear. Germline-derived CDR1 and CDR2 are SEHNR and FQNEAQ (reference sequence). The CDR3 contains 15 residues. CDR3 loop: CASSLAVQARETAFF. The sequenced CDR3 bases are TGTGCCAGCAGCTTAGCGGTTCAGGCCCGAGAGACA.